Below are 3 T cell receptor beta chains sequenced from a single sample in a study of tumor and adjacent non-tumor tissue in lung cancer. RNA was extracted from bulk tissue without any cell sorting. The library came from three nested PCR rounds adapted from ARM-PCR protocols. TCRdb itself ran the multiplex PCR reads through MiXCR, one entry per CDR3 protein. The sample lists about 82,000 distinct CDR3 sequences; about three quarters were seen once. The sample consisted of lung tumor tissue. These receptors were obtained from a woman aged 45-65 years with non-small cell lung cancer.

The chain has TRBV4-1 and TRBJ2-3; 7 bases line up with TRBD2. Germline V gene lookup returns CDR1 MGHRA and CDR2 YSYEKL. Trimming cost V 2 bases and J 8 bases; bases outside gene matches: 7. This CDR3 region has 14 residues. The CDR3, as DNA: TGCGCCAGCAGCCAAAGGGCGGGAGCTGTTACGCAGTATTTT. This codes for CASSQRAGAVTQYF.

Turning to this clonotype: Relative to the germline gene, one junction end is altered; a read error may explain this. CDR3 bases: TGTGCAAGCAGCCAAGTCCCTACAAGAAATACAGGGGTAGCCTATAGCAATCAGCCCCAGCATTTT. Its protein product is CASSQVPTRNTGVAYSNQPQHF. The chain is built from TRBV4-2 and TRBJ1-5; 7 positions agree with TRBD1. This CDR3 has 22 amino acids. CDR1 LGHNA and CDR2 YNFKEQ come from the germline V gene.

Regarding this clonotype: The germline gene is not matched at one end of the junction; a read error may be the cause. V usage is TRBV11-2 and J usage is TRBJ2-7; TRBD1 is a possible D gene (6 bases). This CDR3 is 14 amino acids long. CDR1 is SGHAT and CDR2 is FQNNGV in the germline V gene. Here the CDR3 reads CASGLWQGSYEQYF. CDR3 in DNA: TGTGCCAGCGGCTTATGGCAGGGGTCATACGAGCAGTACTTC.